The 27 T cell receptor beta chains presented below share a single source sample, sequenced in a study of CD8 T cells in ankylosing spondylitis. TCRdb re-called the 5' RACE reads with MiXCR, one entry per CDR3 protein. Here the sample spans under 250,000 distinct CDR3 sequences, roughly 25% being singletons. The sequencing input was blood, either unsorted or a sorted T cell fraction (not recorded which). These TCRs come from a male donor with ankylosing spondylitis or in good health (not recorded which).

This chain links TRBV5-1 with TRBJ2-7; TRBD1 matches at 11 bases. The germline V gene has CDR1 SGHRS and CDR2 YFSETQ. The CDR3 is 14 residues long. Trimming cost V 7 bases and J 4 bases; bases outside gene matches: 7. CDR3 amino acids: CASQTGTGGYEQYF. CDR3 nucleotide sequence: TGCGCCAGCCAAACCGGGACAGGGGGGTACGAGCAGTACTTC.

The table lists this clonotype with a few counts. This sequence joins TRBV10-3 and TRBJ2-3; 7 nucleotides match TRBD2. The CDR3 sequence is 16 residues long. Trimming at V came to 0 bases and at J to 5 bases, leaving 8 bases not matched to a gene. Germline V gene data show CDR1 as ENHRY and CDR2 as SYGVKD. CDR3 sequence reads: CAISESPSGTRDTQYF. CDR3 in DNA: TGTGCCATCAGTGAGTCGCCTAGCGGCACAAGAGATACGCAGTATTTT.

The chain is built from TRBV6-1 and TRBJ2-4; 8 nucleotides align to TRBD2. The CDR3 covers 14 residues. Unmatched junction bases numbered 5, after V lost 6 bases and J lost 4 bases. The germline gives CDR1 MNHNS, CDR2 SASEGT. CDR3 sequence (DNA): TGTGCCAGCAGCGGGAGGGGTGCTAAAAACATTCAGTACTTC. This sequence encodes CASSGRGAKNIQYF.

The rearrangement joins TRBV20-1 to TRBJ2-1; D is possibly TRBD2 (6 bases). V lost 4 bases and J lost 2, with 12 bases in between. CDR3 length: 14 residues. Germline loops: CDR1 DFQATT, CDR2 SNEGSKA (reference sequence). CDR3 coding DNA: TGCAGTGCTACCCGACAGCGGGCCTACAATGAGCAGTTCTTC. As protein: CSATRQRAYNEQFF.

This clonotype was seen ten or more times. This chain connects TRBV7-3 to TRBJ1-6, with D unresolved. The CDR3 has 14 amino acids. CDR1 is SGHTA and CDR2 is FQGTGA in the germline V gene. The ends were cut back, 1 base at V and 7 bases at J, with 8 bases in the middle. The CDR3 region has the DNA TGTGCCAGCAGCTTAAAACCCGAGAATTCACCCCTCCACTTT. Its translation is CASSLKPENSPLHF.

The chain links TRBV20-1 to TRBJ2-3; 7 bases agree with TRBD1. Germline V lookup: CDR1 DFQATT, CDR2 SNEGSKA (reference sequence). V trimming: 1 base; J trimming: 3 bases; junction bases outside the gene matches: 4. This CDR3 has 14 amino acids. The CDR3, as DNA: TGCAGTGCTAGAGGACAGGGCATAACAGATACGCAGTATTTT. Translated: CSARGQGITDTQYF.

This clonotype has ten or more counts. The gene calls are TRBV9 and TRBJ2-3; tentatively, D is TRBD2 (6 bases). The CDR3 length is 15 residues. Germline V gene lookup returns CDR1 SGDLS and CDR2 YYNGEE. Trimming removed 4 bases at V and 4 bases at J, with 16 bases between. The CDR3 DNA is TGTGCCAGCAGCCGCGATGGACGGGAGTCAGATACGCAGTATTTT. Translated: CASSRDGRESDTQYF.

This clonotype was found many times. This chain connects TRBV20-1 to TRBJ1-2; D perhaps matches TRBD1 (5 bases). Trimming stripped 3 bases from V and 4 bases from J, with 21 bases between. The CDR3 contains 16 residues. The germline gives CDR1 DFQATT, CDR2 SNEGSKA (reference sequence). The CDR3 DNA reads TGCAGTGCTAGTATACGGGGCTCCGGCGGGTCCTATGGCTACACCTTC. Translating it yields CSASIRGSGGSYGYTF.

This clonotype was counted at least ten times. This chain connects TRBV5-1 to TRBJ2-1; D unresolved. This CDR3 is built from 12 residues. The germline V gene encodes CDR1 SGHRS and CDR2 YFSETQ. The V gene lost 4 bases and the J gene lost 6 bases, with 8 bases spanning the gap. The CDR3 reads CASSPEPNEQFF. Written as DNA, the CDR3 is TGCGCCAGCAGCCCCGAGCCCAATGAGCAGTTCTTC.

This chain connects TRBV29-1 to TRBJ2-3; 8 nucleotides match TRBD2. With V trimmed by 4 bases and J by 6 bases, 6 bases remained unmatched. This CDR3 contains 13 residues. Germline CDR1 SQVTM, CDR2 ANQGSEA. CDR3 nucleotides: TGCAGCGTTGGTGGTAGCGGGAAGGATACGCAGTATTTT. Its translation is CSVGGSGKDTQYF.

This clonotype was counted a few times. The DNA of the CDR3 is TGTGCCAGCAGTCGTAACAGGGGGCGAAGCCTAGCGGCCAGCTCCTACGAGCAGTACTTC. Residues: CASSRNRGRSLAASSYEQYF. The chain combines TRBV27 with TRBJ2-7; 9 nucleotides agree with TRBD1. Per the germline V gene, CDR1 is MNHEY and CDR2 is SMNVEV (reference sequence). The junction had 20 bases not matched to a gene; V was cut back by 5 bases and J by 0 bases. This CDR3 has 20 residues.

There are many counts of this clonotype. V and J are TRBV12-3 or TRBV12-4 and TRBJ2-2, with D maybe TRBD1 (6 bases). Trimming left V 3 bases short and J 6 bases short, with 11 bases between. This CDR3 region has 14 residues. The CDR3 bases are TGTGCCAGCAGTTTTAGACAGGAGGCCGGGGAGCTGTTTTTT. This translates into CASSFRQEAGELFF.

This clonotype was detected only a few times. The CDR3 spells CSAGGRPAYEQYF. As DNA, the CDR3 is TGCAGTGCTGGCGGGAGACCCGCCTACGAGCAGTACTTC. V usage is TRBV20-1 and J usage is TRBJ2-7; TRBD2 matches at 7 bases. The V and J ends lost 5 bases and 2 bases, in that order; junction bases with no gene match: 6. Germline assignment: CDR1 DFQATT and CDR2 SNEGSKA (reference sequence). The length of the CDR3 is 13 residues.

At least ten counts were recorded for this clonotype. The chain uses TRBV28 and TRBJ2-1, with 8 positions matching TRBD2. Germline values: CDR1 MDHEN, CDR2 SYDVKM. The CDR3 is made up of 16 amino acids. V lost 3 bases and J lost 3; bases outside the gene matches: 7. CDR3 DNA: TGTGCCAGCAGTTTTATAACGGGAGGGGTCTACAATGAGCAGTTCTTC. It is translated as CASSFITGGVYNEQFF.

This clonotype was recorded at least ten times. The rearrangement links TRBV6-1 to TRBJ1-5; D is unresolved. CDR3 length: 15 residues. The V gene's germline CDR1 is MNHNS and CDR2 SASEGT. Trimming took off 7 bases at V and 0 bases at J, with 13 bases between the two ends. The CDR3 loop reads CASTREANSNQPQHF. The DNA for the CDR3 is TGTGCCAGCACCCGGGAGGCAAATAGCAATCAGCCCCAGCATTTT.

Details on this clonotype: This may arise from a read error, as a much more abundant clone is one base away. The CDR3 loop is CSASIQGSGTGTQYF. The CDR3 region has the DNA TGCAGTGCCTCCATCCAGGGCTCCGGCACAGGTACGCAGTATTTT. The J gene is TRBJ2-3, the V gene TRBV20-1; a possible D gene is TRBD1 (5 bases). The CDR3 spans 15 residues. Germline V lookup: CDR1 DFQATT, CDR2 SNEGSKA (reference sequence).

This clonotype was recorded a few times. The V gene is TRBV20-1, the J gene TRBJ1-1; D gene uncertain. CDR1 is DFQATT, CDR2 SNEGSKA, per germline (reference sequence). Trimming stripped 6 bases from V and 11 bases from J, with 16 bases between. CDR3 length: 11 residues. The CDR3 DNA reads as TGCAGTGCCCCTAAGGGTAGGGAGGCTTTCTTT. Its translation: CSAPKGREAFF.

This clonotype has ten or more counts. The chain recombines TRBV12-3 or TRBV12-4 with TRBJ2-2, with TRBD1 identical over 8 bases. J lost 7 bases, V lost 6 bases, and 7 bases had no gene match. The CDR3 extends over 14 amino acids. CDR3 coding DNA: TGTGCCAGCAGACGCCCGGGACAGGTCGGGGAGCTGTTTTTT. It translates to CASRRPGQVGELFF.

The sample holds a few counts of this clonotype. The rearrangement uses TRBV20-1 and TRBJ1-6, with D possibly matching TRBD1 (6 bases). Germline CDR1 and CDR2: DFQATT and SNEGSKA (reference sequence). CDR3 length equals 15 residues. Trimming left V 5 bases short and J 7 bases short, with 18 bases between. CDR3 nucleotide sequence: TGCAGTGCTGCACAGGGAGGGGGGGGAAATTCACCCCTCCACTTT. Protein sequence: CSAAQGGGGNSPLHF.

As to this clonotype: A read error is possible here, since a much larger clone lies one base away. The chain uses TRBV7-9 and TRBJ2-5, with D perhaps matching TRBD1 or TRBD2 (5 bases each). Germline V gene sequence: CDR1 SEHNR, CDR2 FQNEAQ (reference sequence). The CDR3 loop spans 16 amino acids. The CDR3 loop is CASSRLGGAIQETRYF. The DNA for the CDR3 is TGTGCCAGCAGCCGACTTGGGGGTGCGATCCAAGAGACCCGGTACTTC.

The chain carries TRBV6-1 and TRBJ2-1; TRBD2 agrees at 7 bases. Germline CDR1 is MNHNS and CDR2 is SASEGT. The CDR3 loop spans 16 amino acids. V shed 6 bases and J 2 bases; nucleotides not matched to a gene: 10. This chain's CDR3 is CASSRRIGRAYNEQFF. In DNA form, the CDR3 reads TGTGCCAGCAGCCGTCGGATAGGGAGGGCCTACAATGAGCAGTTCTTC.

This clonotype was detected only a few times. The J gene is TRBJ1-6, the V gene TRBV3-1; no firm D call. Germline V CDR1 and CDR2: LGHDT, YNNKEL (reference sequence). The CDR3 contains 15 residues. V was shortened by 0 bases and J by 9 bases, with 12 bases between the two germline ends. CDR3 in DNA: TGTGCCAGCAGCCAAGACGTGTTGGGGATTTCACCCCTCCACTTT. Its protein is CASSQDVLGISPLHF.

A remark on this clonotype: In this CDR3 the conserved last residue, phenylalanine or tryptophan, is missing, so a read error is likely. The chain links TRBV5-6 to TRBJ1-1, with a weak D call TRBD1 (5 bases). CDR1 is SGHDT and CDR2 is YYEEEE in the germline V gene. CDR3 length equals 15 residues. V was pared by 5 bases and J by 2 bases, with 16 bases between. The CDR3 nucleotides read TGTGCCAGCAGATATACAGGACTTCTTAACACTGAAGCTTTCCTT. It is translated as CASRYTGLLNTEAFL.

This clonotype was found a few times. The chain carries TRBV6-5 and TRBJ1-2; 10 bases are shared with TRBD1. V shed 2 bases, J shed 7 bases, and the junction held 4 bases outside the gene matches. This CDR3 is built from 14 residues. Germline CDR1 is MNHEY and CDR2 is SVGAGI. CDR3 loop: CASSYGTGVAGYTF. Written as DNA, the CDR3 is TGTGCCAGCAGTTACGGGACAGGGGTCGCTGGCTACACCTTC.

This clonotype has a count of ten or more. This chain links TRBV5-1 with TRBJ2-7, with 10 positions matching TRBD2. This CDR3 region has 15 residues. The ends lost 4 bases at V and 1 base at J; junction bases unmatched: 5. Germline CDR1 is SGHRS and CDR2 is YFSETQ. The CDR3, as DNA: TGCGCCAGCAGCATAGCGGGAGGCCATTCCTACGAGCAGTACTTC. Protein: CASSIAGGHSYEQYF.

The CDR3, as DNA: TGTGCCAGCAGTGCCGGGACACTTGTGAACACCGGGGAGCTGTTTTTT. Its translation is CASSAGTLVNTGELFF. The chain is built from TRBV27 and TRBJ2-2; D possibly corresponds to TRBD1 (6 bases). V was trimmed by 5 bases and J by 1 base, leaving 14 bases between them. The CDR3 extends over 16 amino acids. Germline CDR1 MNHEY, CDR2 SMNVEV (reference sequence).

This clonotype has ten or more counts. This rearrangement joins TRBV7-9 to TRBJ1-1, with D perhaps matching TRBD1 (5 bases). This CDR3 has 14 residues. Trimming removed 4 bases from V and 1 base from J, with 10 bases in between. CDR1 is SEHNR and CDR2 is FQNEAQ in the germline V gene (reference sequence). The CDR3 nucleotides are TGTGCCAGCAGCTCCGACAGAAAGAACACTGAAGCTTTCTTT. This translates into CASSSDRKNTEAFF. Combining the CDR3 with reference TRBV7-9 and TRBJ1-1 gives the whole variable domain DTGVSQNPRHKITKRGQNVTFRCDPISEHNRLYWYRQTLGQGPEFLTYFQNEAQLEKSRLLSDRFSAERPKGSFSTLEIQRTEQGDSAMYLCASSSDRKNTEAFFGQGTRLTVV.